The rows below give T cell receptor beta chains drawn from one sample of a study of vaccination effects on CD4 cells after COVID-19. Antigens of these TCRs are unknown. The table came from immunoSEQ multiplex PCR; TCRdb's copy has only in-frame clones and leaves some out. Of tens of thousands of clones listed, approximately 75% are singletons. The sample in question was CD4+ T cells from PBMCs cultured with HCoV-OC43 spike peptides, obtained before COVID-19 vaccination. The source of these receptors is a human donor who received a COVID-19 vaccine. Each CDR3 is given with its conserved first and last residue. The D gene is left open where the match is weak. Only some rows state a clone size, as once, few, many or a class for expanded clones.

TRBJ1-4 few TRBV19 NA TGTGCCAGTAGTCCCGGACAGTCGTTTAATGAAAAACTGTTTTTT CASSPGQSFNEKLFF
TRBJ1-1 NA TRBV29-1 NA TGCAGCGTCTTAGGGCAGGGGATGGCTGAAGCTTTCTTT CSVLGQGMAEAFF
TRBJ2-5 NA TRBV7-2 NA TGTGCCAGCAGCTTAGTTCCTCGAAAAGAGACCCAGTACTTC CASSLVPRKETQYF
TRBJ2-4 few TRBV7-9 NA TGTGCCAGCAGCCCGCGACAGTCCAAAAACATTCAGTACTTC CASSPRQSKNIQYF
TRBJ2-5 NA TRBV11-3 NA TGTGCCAGCAGCTTATACATGTACCAAGAGACCCAGTACTTC CASSLYMYQETQYF
TRBJ1-1 NA TRBV20-1 NA TGCAGTGCTAGTGTCGGCAGGGGTAACACTGAAGCTTTCTTT CSASVGRGNTEAFF
TRBJ2-2 NA TRBV6-5 NA TGTGCCAGCTTCAACGGGAGACAGAACACCGGGGAGCTGTTTTTT CASFNGRQNTGELFF
TRBJ1-2 NA TRBV9 NA TGTGCCAGCAGCGTAGTGGGGGGGAGCTACACCTTC CASSVVGGSYTF
TRBJ1-2 NA TRBV7-9 NA TGTGCCAGCAGCTCCAGACAGGACTATGGCTACACCTTC CASSSRQDYGYTF
TRBJ2-3 NA TRBV7-8 TRBD2 TGTGCCAGCAGTTTAGATGAGCGGGGAGCTAGCACAGATACGCAGTATTTT CASSLDERGASTDTQYF
TRBJ2-5 once TRBV19 TRBD1 TGTGCCAGCTCGACAGGGCCTGGTGAGACCCAGTACTTC CASSTGPGETQYF
TRBJ1-2 NA TRBV5-6 NA TGTGCCAGCGTAACCTACGACAGCCGCTATGGCTACACCTTC CASVTYDSRYGYTF
TRBJ2-3 NA TRBV5-1 NA TGCGCCAGCAGCTCCAAAACCAAAGCCCCCACAGATACGCAGTATTTT CASSSKTKAPTDTQYF
TRBJ1-1 NA TRBV27 NA TGTGCCAGCAGCCAGTTTAGGGCGGGTGACACTGAAGCTTTCTTT CASSQFRAGDTEAFF
TRBJ1-6 NA TRBV28 TRBD1 TGTGCCAGCAGTCGGGACAGAGTGAATTCACCCCTCCACTTT CASSRDRVNSPLHF
TRBJ1-4 NA TRBV30 NA TGTGCCTGGAGTTTGGGGGTTATGGCGGGGATTAATGAAAAACTGTTTTTT CAWSLGVMAGINEKLFF
TRBJ1-1 NA TRBV29-1 NA TGCAGCGTTGAAGATTCAGTGAACACTGAAGCTTTCTTT CSVEDSVNTEAFF
TRBJ2-3 NA TRBV2 NA TGTGCCAGCAGACCCCTCCGCGGGGGCCGCACAGATACGCAGTATTTT CASRPLRGGRTDTQYF
TRBJ2-6 NA TRBV6-5 NA TGTGCCAGCGTGGGGGTCTCTGGGGCCAACGTCCTGACTTTC CASVGVSGANVLTF
TRBJ1-2 NA TRBV4-3 NA TGCGCCAGCAGCCAAGCGGAACAGGGCGTCTATGGCTACACCTTC CASSQAEQGVYGYTF
TRBJ2-1 NA TRBV11-2 NA TGTGCCAGCAGCCCGGATAGGCAGCCCTACAATGAGCAGTTCTTC CASSPDRQPYNEQFF
TRBJ1-4 NA TRBV2 NA TGTGCCAGCAGCGATACGGGACTGAGTAATGAAAAACTGTTTTTT CASSDTGLSNEKLFF
TRBJ1-3 NA TRBV6-5 NA TGTGCCAGCAGTTACTCAAACGATAATGGAAACACCATATATTTT CASSYSNDNGNTIYF
TRBJ2-3 NA TRBV7-8 NA TGTGCCAGCAGCTTAGACGGGATAAGCACAGATACGCAGTATTTT CASSLDGISTDTQYF
TRBJ1-2 few TRBV14 TRBD1 TGTGCCAGCAGCCACTACGGGACAGCTGAAGGCTACACCTTC CASSHYGTAEGYTF
TRBJ2-6 NA TRBV9 TRBD1 TGTGCCAGCAGCGTAGGTGTAAGGGGACAGGGGGTACTTTCTGGGGCCAACGTCCTGACTTTC CASSVGVRGQGVLSGANVLTF
TRBJ1-5 NA TRBV11-3 NA TGTGCCAGCAGCTTAGAAACTGGACAGTATAGCAATCAGCCCCAGCATTTT CASSLETGQYSNQPQHF
TRBJ1-4 NA TRBV19 NA TGTGCCAGTAGGGAAAAGGGGGGGACTAATGAAAAACTGTTTTTT CASREKGGTNEKLFF
TRBJ1-3 NA TRBV3-1/TRBV3-2 NA TGTGCCAGCAGCCGATTACGGACAGCCGGAAACACCATATATTTT CASSRLRTAGNTIYF
TRBJ2-1 NA TRBV29-1 NA TGCAGCGTTGAAGACCGTGTCGAGCGGAGAGACTACAATGAGCAGTTCTTC CSVEDRVERRDYNEQFF
TRBJ1-2 NA TRBV6-5 NA TGTGCCAGCAGCCGTCGGCAGGGTAACTATGGCTACACCTTC CASSRRQGNYGYTF
TRBJ2-1 NA TRBV2 NA TGTGCCAGCAAGAGGGCGAGTTCCTACAATGAGCAGTTCTTC CASKRASSYNEQFF
TRBJ1-1 NA TRBV18 NA TGTGCCAGCTCACGCCAAGATTGGACTGAAGCTTTCTTT CASSRQDWTEAFF
TRBJ2-1 few TRBV11-3 TRBD1 TGTGCCAGCAGCTTAGCCGGGACAGGGGGCAATGAGCAGTTCTTC CASSLAGTGGNEQFF
TRBJ1-2 NA TRBV7-9 TRBD1 TGTGCCAGCAGCTTGCAGGGGGAAATGATGGGCTACACCTTC CASSLQGEMMGYTF
TRBJ1-6 NA TRBV27 NA TGTGCCAGCAGGGGACACAAGAGCTCCTATAATTCACCCCTCCACTTT CASRGHKSSYNSPLHF
TRBJ2-5 NA TRBV10-1 NA TGCGCCAGCAGTGAGAGCAAAGGGTACCAAGAGACCCAGTACTTC CASSESKGYQETQYF
TRBJ2-6 NA TRBV5-8 NA TGTGCCAGCAGCCCAAGGGGGAGTGGGGCCAACGTCCTGACTTTC CASSPRGSGANVLTF
TRBJ2-2 few TRBV6-4 NA TGTGCCAGCAGTGACCAGGCAGGCACGAACACCGGGGAGCTGTTTTTT CASSDQAGTNTGELFF
TRBJ2-1 NA TRBV6-5 TRBD2 TGTGCCAGCGGGACTAGCGGGGGGGCTCAACATGAGCAGTTCTTC CASGTSGGAQHEQFF
TRBJ2-3 NA TRBV10-3 NA TGTGCCATCAGTGAGTCGCAGCGGCCGCGCTCCACAGATACGCAGTATTTT CAISESQRPRSTDTQYF
TRBJ2-5 NA TRBV7-2 TRBD2 TGTGCCAGCAGCTCCGAGGGCGGGGGGGCGAAGACCCAGTACTTC CASSSEGGGAKTQYF
TRBJ1-2 NA TRBV4-1 NA TGCGCCAGCAGCCAAGTCACACGGGGGGCGACGGGCTACACCTTC CASSQVTRGATGYTF
TRBJ2-2 few TRBV2 NA TGTGCCAGCAGTGAAGCGCAGGGAGCCGTCGGGGAGCTGTTTTTT CASSEAQGAVGELFF
TRBJ1-3 few TRBV10-1 TRBD1 TGCGCCAAATTACCAGGGGGCTCTGGAAACACCATATATTTT CAKLPGGSGNTIYF
TRBJ2-6 NA TRBV2 NA TGTGCCAGCACGAGTAGGGCCGGGGCCAACGTCCTGACTTTC CASTSRAGANVLTF
TRBJ2-2 once TRBV13 NA TGTGCCAGCAGGGGGATAGTAGGAGCCGGGGAGCTGTTTTTT CASRGIVGAGELFF
TRBJ1-2 NA TRBV18 NA TGTGCCAGCTCACCAGGGAGCGGCTACACCTTC CASSPGSGYTF
TRBJ2-1 NA TRBV6-2/TRBV6-3 NA TGTGCCAGCAGTTTGCAGAGGGTATATGACAATGAGCAGTTCTTC CASSLQRVYDNEQFF
TRBJ1-1 NA TRBV5-6 TRBD1 TGTGCCAGCAGCCCACTTCCGGGACAGGGGAACACTGAAGCTTTCTTT CASSPLPGQGNTEAFF
TRBJ2-5 NA TRBV24-1 TRBD1 TGTGCCACCAGTGATCCGGACAGGGGGGGAGCAGAGACCCAGTACTTC CATSDPDRGGAETQYF